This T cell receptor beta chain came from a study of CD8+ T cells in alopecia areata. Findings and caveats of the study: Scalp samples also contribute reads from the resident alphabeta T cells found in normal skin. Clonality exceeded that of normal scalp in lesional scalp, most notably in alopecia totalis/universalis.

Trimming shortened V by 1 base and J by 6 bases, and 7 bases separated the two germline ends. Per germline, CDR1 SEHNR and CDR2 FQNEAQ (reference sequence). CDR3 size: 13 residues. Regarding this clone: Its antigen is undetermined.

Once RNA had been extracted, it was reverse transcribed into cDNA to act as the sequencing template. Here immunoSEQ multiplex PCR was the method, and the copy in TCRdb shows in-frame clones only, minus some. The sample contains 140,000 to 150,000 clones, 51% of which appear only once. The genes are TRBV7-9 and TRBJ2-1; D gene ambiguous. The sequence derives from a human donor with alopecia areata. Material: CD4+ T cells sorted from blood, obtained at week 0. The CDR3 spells CASSLVGRNEQFF. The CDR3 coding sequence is TGTGCCAGCAGCTTAGTAGGGCGCAATGAGCAGTTCTTC.